This record looks at one TCR beta chain sequence and its context. The data derive from a study of blood T cell repertoires in COVID-19. Study in general: Samples taken during acute and convalescent COVID-19 were collected in the United States, Italy and Spain. The cDNA or gDNA used as material had been derived from T cells, B-cell-depleted T cells, or PBMCs.

Germline V gives CDR1 SGHDT, CDR2 YYEEEE. The CDR3 runs to 15 residues. J gave up 8 bases and V 1 base, and 8 bases lay outside the gene matches. The assay was immunoSEQ multiplex PCR, and TCRdb's table has in-frame clones only and misses some. In the table there are roughly 280,000 clones, about 88% of which are singletons. Ages ranged from roughly 18 to 100 years, with residence in more than 20 US areas. Cohort allocation depended upon clinical history that participants reported. The J gene is TRBJ2-2, the V gene TRBV5-6; 7 bases fit TRBD1. The specimen was PBMCs or T cells enriched from blood (not recorded which). This sequence was found in a woman in her forties or fifties who had recovered from COVID-19. CDR3: CASSLSRARGGELFF. CDR3 nucleotides: TGTGCCAGCAGCTTGTCCCGGGCCAGGGGGGGGGAGCTGTTTTTT.